This T cell receptor (beta chain) was identified during a study of T cells in Graves' hyperthyroidism and ophthalmopathy. Findings and caveats of the study: A 13 V-J signature model discriminated ophthalmopathy versus stable hyperthyroidism.

Exclusion criteria comprised uncontrolled infection, other autoimmune disease, pregnancy or lactation. Germline V gene data show CDR1 as MNHEY and CDR2 as SVGAGI. V was clipped by 5 bases and J by 2 bases, with 12 bases between them. The CDR3 has 14 amino acids. There are many counts of this clonotype. As yet, its antigen is unknown. Amplification yielded TCR beta CDR3 regions, with RNA transcripts as the source. The HTBI primer set served for first-round RT-PCR of the TCR CDR3. One entry per CDR3 protein, called by TCRdb with MiXCR from the multiplex PCR reads. The table includes 550,000 to 700,000 distinct CDR3 sequences, about 15% detected once.

Sequenced: blood. The chain combines TRBV6-5 with TRBJ2-5; D is uncertain. This clonotype was sampled from a woman in her forties with Graves' ophthalmopathy. The CDR3 is CASSTLGAQETQYF. The CDR3 DNA is TGTGCCAGCAGTACTCTAGGAGCGCAAGAGACCCAGTACTTC.